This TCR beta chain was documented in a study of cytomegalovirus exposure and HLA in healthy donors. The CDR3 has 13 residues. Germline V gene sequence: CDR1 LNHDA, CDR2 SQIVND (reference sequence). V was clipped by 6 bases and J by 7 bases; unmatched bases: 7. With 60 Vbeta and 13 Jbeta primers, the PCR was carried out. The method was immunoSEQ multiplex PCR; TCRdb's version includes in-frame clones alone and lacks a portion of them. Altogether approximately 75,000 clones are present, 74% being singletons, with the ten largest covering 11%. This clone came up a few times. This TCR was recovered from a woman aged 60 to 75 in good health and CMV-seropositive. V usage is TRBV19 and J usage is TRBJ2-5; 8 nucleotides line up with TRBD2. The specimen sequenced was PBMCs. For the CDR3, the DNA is TGTGCCAGTAGCCTGACTAGCGAGGGGACCCAGTACTTC. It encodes CASSLTSEGTQYF. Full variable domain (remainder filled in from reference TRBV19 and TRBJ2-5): DGGITQSPKYLFRKEGQNVTLSCEQNLNHDAMYWYRQDPGQGLRLIYYSQIVNDFQKGDIAEGYSVSREKKESFPLTVTSAQKNPTAFYLCASSLTSEGTQYFGPGTRLLVL.